A selection of T cell receptor beta chains follows, all from one sample in a study of OX40 agonist ivuxolimab in advanced cancers. Assay used: immunoSEQ multiplex PCR; TCRdb lists only in-frame clones, some missing. This repertoire shows 9,800 or so clones, roughly nine tenths found once; its top ten account for 10% to 15%. The sample in question was CD4+ or CD8+ T cells sorted from blood, obtained in a trial of the OX40 agonist ivuxolimab. These TCRs come from an adult with an advanced solid tumor such as melanoma, head and neck, liver or kidney cancer. Each CDR3 is given with its conserved first and last residue. The D gene is left open where the match is weak. Size is omitted from some rows. Given values are once, few, many or a class for expanded clones.

once	TRBD1	TRBV29-1	TRBJ2-1	TGCAGCGTCTCCAGGGACAGGGCTTACAATGAGCAGTTCTTC	CSVSRDRAYNEQFF
.	.	TRBV7-6	TRBJ1-5	TGTGCCAGCAGCTCAGGACAGACAGATCAGCCCCAGCATTTT	CASSSGQTDQPQHF
.	TRBD2	TRBV7-9	TRBJ2-1	TGTGCCAGCAGTCTAGCGGGTAGCCACGGGGATGAGCAGTTCTTC	CASSLAGSHGDEQFF
.	.	TRBV6-1	TRBJ2-1	TGTGCCAGCAGTGAGGGGGGGCCGTCCTACAATGAGCAGTTCTTC	CASSEGGPSYNEQFF
.	.	TRBV20-1	TRBJ1-1	TGCAGTTCCCGCCAGGGGACTGAAGCTTTCTTT	CSSRQGTEAFF
.	TRBD1	TRBV4-1	TRBJ1-1	TGCGCCAGCAGCCAGAGAGATTTAGGGGGCGCCATGAACACTGAAGCTTTCTTT	CASSQRDLGGAMNTEAFF
.	.	TRBV11-2	TRBJ1-2	TGTGCCAGCAGCTTTGGCCCCGTGATGGGCGGCTACACCTTC	CASSFGPVMGGYTF
.	.	TRBV21-1	TRBJ2-7	TGTGCCAGCAGCAAAGGAGTCAGCGTAAACTCCTACGAGCAGTACTTC	CASSKGVSVNSYEQYF
few	.	TRBV5-1	TRBJ1-6	TGCGCCAGCAGCTTGACAGGGTATAATTCACCCCTCCACTTT	CASSLTGYNSPLHF
.	.	TRBV10-3	TRBJ2-1	TGTGCCATCAGAGCTCTAGCGCAGTACAATGAGCAGTTCTTC	CAIRALAQYNEQFF
.	.	TRBV6-6	TRBJ2-3	TGTGCCAGCAGTTCCCGGACTGACCCAGATACGCAGTATTTT	CASSSRTDPDTQYF
.	.	TRBV30	TRBJ2-1	TGTGCCTGGAGTGTCAACACCGGGGATGAGCAGTTCTTC	CAWSVNTGDEQFF
.	TRBD1	TRBV15	TRBJ1-1	TGTGCCACCAGCAGTGAGCTCGACAGGGCCTTCACTGAAGCTTTCTTT	CATSSELDRAFTEAFF
.	.	TRBV28	TRBJ1-1	TGTGCCAGCAGTTTAGAAGTAGTTGGAGCTTTCTTT	CASSLEVVGAFF
.	.	TRBV6-5	TRBJ1-6	TGTGCCAGCAGTTACAGGACTTTTGGTAATTCACCCCTCCACTTT	CASSYRTFGNSPLHF
.	.	TRBV30	TRBJ2-5	TGTGCCTGGAGTGTAGGGGGTCCGTATCAAGAGACCCAGTACTTC	CAWSVGGPYQETQYF
.	.	TRBV19	TRBJ2-3	TGTGCCAGTAGTCCGGGCCCTGTTGCGACAGATACGCAGTATTTT	CASSPGPVATDTQYF
.	.	TRBV10-3	TRBJ2-1	TGTGCCATCAGAGGGGACCCCTACAATGAGCAGTTCTTC	CAIRGDPYNEQFF
.	.	TRBV28	TRBJ2-3	TGTGCCAGCAGTTTAAAGTCCCCAGATACGCAGTATTTT	CASSLKSPDTQYF
.	.	TRBV28	TRBJ1-1	TGTGCCAGCAGTCCCAGCAGGGGTAGGGACACTGAAGCTTTCTTT	CASSPSRGRDTEAFF
.	TRBD2	TRBV30	TRBJ2-5	TGTGCCTGGAGCAGGGCTAGCGGGTATGGAGAGACCCAGTACTTC	CAWSRASGYGETQYF
.	TRBD2	TRBV5-6	TRBJ2-7	TGTGCCAGCAGCTTGGGGAGAGCGGGAGGTTACGAGCAGTACTTC	CASSLGRAGGYEQYF
.	TRBD1	TRBV10-3	TRBJ1-1	TGTGCCATCAGCGGCCAGCCACCAGGGGGAGGGAACACTGAAGCTTTCTTT	CAISGQPPGGGNTEAFF
.	.	TRBV28	TRBJ2-3	TGTGCCAGCGAGGACAGTCTTGTGGCTACGCAGTATTTT	CASEDSLVATQYF
.	.	TRBV2	TRBJ1-1	TGTGCCAGCAGTGTAAGGCTTTGGGATGTGGCTTTCTTT	CASSVRLWDVAFF
.	TRBD1	TRBV15	TRBJ2-3	TGTGCCACCAGCAGACAGGGACAGGAAATAGATACGCAGTATTTT	CATSRQGQEIDTQYF
.	.	TRBV11-2	TRBJ2-1	TGTGCCAGCAGCTTATTCCCCAATGGCGACAATGAGCAGTTCTTC	CASSLFPNGDNEQFF
.	TRBD2	TRBV25-1	TRBJ2-1	TGTGCCAGCAGTCCTCGGGGGGGCACCTACAATGAGCAGTTCTTC	CASSPRGGTYNEQFF
few	.	TRBV28	TRBJ1-5	TGTGCCACCACGGGTACAGAGCCCCAGCATTTT	CATTGTEPQHF
.	TRBD2	TRBV5-6	TRBJ2-2	TGTGCCAGCACCCTAGGACCAATCAGCGGGAGTGCCGGGGAGCTGTTTTTT	CASTLGPISGSAGELFF
.	.	TRBV5-1	TRBJ2-1	TGCGCCAGCAGCGACCTCGAGGGGAGCTCCTACAATGAGCAGTTCTTC	CASSDLEGSSYNEQFF
.	.	TRBV5-1	TRBJ2-5	TGCGCCAGCAGCTTGGACGGCACAGGAGGGACCCAGTACTTC	CASSLDGTGGTQYF
.	.	TRBV10-1	TRBJ2-2	TGCGCCAGCAGCCGGAATAGGAACACCGGGGAGCTGTTTTTT	CASSRNRNTGELFF
.	.	TRBV5-7	TRBJ2-2	TGTGCCAGCAGCTTGGTTGGGGTACCGAACACCGGGGAGCTGTTTTTT	CASSLVGVPNTGELFF
few	TRBD1	TRBV11-1	TRBJ1-1	TGTGCCAGCAGCAAGGACAGGGGGAACACTGAAGCTTTCTTT	CASSKDRGNTEAFF
.	TRBD1	TRBV7-3	TRBJ1-2	TGTGCCAGCAGCATCGGGACAGATAACTATGGCTACACCTTC	CASSIGTDNYGYTF
.	.	TRBV7-9	TRBJ2-6	TGTGCCAGCAGCTCAGGAAGACAAGTCTCTGGGGCCAACGTCCTGACTTTC	CASSSGRQVSGANVLTF
.	TRBD1	TRBV7-9	TRBJ2-3	TGTGCCAGCAGCTTCCGGGACAGGTCTTCAGATACGCAGTATTTT	CASSFRDRSSDTQYF
.	.	TRBV6-4	TRBJ1-6	TGTGCCAGCAGTGTGGAGGGATGGAATTCACCCCTCCACTTT	CASSVEGWNSPLHF
.	.	TRBV7-9	TRBJ2-5	TGTGCCAGCAGCTTAGAGGGAGCCCAGTACTTC	CASSLEGAQYF
.	.	TRBV20-1	TRBJ2-5	TGCAGTGCTAACAATCAAGAGACCCAGTACTTC	CSANNQETQYF
.	TRBD2	TRBV11-2	TRBJ2-7	TGTGCCAGCAGCTTAAAGTGGACTAGCGGATACGAGCAGTACTTC	CASSLKWTSGYEQYF
.	TRBD1	TRBV28	TRBJ1-1	TGTGCCAGCAGTCTACCGGGACAGGGGGCAGGTGAAGCTTTCTTT	CASSLPGQGAGEAFF
.	.	TRBV2	TRBJ1-3	TGTGCCAGCGCCCTGGGCAGACCCTCTGGAAACACCATATATTTT	CASALGRPSGNTIYF
.	.	TRBV5-1	TRBJ1-1	TGCGCCAGCAGCTTAACGGGAACCCCTGAAGCTTTCTTT	CASSLTGTPEAFF
.	TRBD1	TRBV5-1	TRBJ2-5	TGCGCCAGCACGACAGGGCGTATTGGGGAGACCCAGTACTTC	CASTTGRIGETQYF
.	.	TRBV4-2	TRBJ2-3	TGTGCCAGCAGCCAAGCCGGGGCCTTTTCTTCTTCACCGCAGTATTTT	CASSQAGAFSSSPQYF
few	.	TRBV6-1	TRBJ2-1	TGTGCCAGCGAGGCAGAAGGGGAGCAGTTCTTC	CASEAEGEQFF
.	TRBD2	TRBV5-6	TRBJ2-2	TGTGCCAGCAGCTTGAGAGTTAGTAGCGGGACCGCCACCGGGGAGCTGTTTTTT	CASSLRVSSGTATGELFF
.	TRBD1	TRBV28	TRBJ1-2	TGTGCCAGCACACCTCCGGGACAGGGGTACTATGGCTACACCTTC	CASTPPGQGYYGYTF
.	.	TRBV7-2	TRBJ1-2	TGTGCCAGCAGCTTAACCACCGTGGGGGCCGTTTATGGCTACACCTTC	CASSLTTVGAVYGYTF
.	.	TRBV30	TRBJ1-6	TGTGCCTGGAGTGGTCTCTTTGGGGTTGAATCACCCCTCCACTTT	CAWSGLFGVESPLHF
.	.	TRBV1	TRBJ2-2	TGCACCAGCAGCCAGCAGGATAGGAACACCGGGGAGCTGTTTTTT	CTSSQQDRNTGELFF
.	.	TRBV5-1	TRBJ2-5	TGCGCCAGCAGCTTGAGCCCCGTAGGAAACCAAGAGACCCAGTACTTC	CASSLSPVGNQETQYF
.	.	TRBV28	TRBJ1-1	TGTGCCAGCCTCACTCCCCCGTTGATGAACACTGAAGCTTTCTTT	CASLTPPLMNTEAFF